Sequencing of this TCR beta chain was carried out in a study of PD-1 blockade in classical Hodgkin lymphoma. Germline V lookup: CDR1 KGHSH, CDR2 LQKENI. V dropped 0 bases and J dropped 0 bases, with 12 bases sitting between them. The CDR3 is made up of 17 amino acids. With regard to this clone: Its cognate antigen is unknown.

All patients relapsed after autologous stem cell transplantation, and brentuximab vedotin exposure varied. Patients reached a best response of complete response, partial response or progressive disease. Whole-study findings and limits: Healthy donors were reported to have higher baseline TCR diversity than newly diagnosed patients.

TCRdb keeps only in-frame clones here, not all; method: immunoSEQ multiplex PCR. This sample has about 90,000 clones, with approximately 89% found just once. This chain uses TRBV18 with TRBJ1-3; D gene ambiguous. Specimen: peripheral blood mononuclear cells (PBMCs), collected before the second cycle of nivolumab. The clonotype was recovered from a human donor with classical Hodgkin lymphoma. CDR3 sequence (DNA): TGTGCCAGCTCACCACCGCTGCCTGGGATCTCTGGAAACACCATATATTTT. Protein: CASSPPLPGISGNTIYF.